This note documents a single TCR beta chain sequence. This entry is derived from a study of shared clonotypes between healthy human individuals. TCRdb's table, derived via immunoSEQ multiplex PCR, lists solely in-frame clones and lacks some. The data show a few hundred thousand clones, around 74% seen once. There are 13 residues in the CDR3. Trimming shortened V by 4 bases and J by 0 bases, and 6 bases separated the two germline ends. Germline assignment: CDR1 LNHDA and CDR2 SQIVND (reference sequence). The sample was memory CD4+ T cells sorted from blood. Described subset: CD45RA-negative fraction. The rearrangement uses TRBV19 and TRBJ2-5; the D gene is possibly TRBD2 (6 bases). This receptor was taken from a man aged 25 to 45 in good health. The chain's CDR3 is CASSRDYQETQYF. The CDR3 DNA sequence: TGTGCCAGTAGTAGGGACTACCAAGAGACCCAGTACTTC. Full variable domain (outside the CDR3, taken from reference TRBV19 and TRBJ2-5): DGGITQSPKYLFRKEGQNVTLSCEQNLNHDAMYWYRQDPGQGLRLIYYSQIVNDFQKGDIAEGYSVSREKKESFPLTVTSAQKNPTAFYLCASSRDYQETQYFGPGTRLLVL.